The next 14 T cell receptor beta chains were all read from a single sample in a study of T cell responses to AZD1222 COVID-19 vaccine (dated by TCRdb to about 2021). The time point label of this sample denotes: baseline before first vaccination. Receptors were amplified or captured by the immunoSEQ multiplex PCR assay. Imported from immuneACCESS, the table was reduced by TCRdb to in-frame sequences with V and J called. These copies leave out some clones; in studies compared against another copy, an unresolved V gene accounts for under half, and the cause of the remainder is not known. In this sample the table shows 99,000 or so clones, roughly 82% of which occur a single time. Jointly, the top ten make up 4% to 6% of the sample. The specimen was peripheral blood, collected on day 0 of AZD1222 vaccination. These receptors all come from an adult in good health.

V usage is TRBV7-8 and J usage is TRBJ2-7; D is ambiguous. The CDR3 covers 15 residues. Trimming cost V 5 bases and J 0 bases, with 14 bases left between them. Per germline, CDR1 SGHVS and CDR2 FQNEAQ. The CDR3 DNA reads as TGTGCCAGCAGCCGCGGCGCAGGAAGCTCCTACGAGCAGTACTTC. It is translated as CASSRGAGSSYEQYF. Together with reference TRBV7-8 and TRBJ2-7, the CDR3 gives the full variable domain: GAGVSQSPRYKVAKRGQDVALRCDPISGHVSLFWYQQALGQGPEFLTYFQNEAQLDKSGLPSDRFFAERPEGSVSTLKIQRTQQEDSAVYLCASSRGAGSSYEQYFGPGTRLTVT.

V gene TRBV19 combines with J gene TRBJ1-4; D gene ambiguous. With 6 bases removed from V and 0 bases from J, the gap between germline ends came to 8 bases. CDR1 LNHDA and CDR2 SQIVND come from the germline V gene (reference sequence). The CDR3 contains 14 residues. The CDR3: CASRETATNEKLFF. The CDR3 DNA is TGTGCCAGTAGGGAGACGGCAACTAATGAAAAACTGTTTTTT.

The chain carries TRBV7-6 and TRBJ2-1, with 9 nucleotides matching TRBD1. The V and J ends lost 5 bases and 5 bases, in that order; junction bases with no gene match: 10. The CDR3 runs to 16 residues. Germline values: CDR1 SGHVS, CDR2 FNYEAQ. CDR3 coding DNA: TGTGCCAGCAGCATTTTACCGGGACAGGGAGACAATGAGCAGTTCTTC. This gives the protein CASSILPGQGDNEQFF.

The chain couples TRBV11-2 to TRBJ2-5, with D possibly matching TRBD2 (5 bases). CDR1 and CDR2 from the germline V gene are SGHAT and FQNNGV. The V end was cut by 0 bases, the J end by 5 bases, with 10 bases between. This CDR3 comprises 14 residues. The CDR3: CASSLDPGVETQYF. DNA for the CDR3: TGTGCCAGCAGCTTAGACCCCGGGGTGGAGACCCAGTACTTC.

This clone was seen only a few times. The chain carries TRBV4-2 and TRBJ2-7; maybe TRBD2 (6 bases). Germline assignment: CDR1 LGHNA and CDR2 YNFKEQ. V was cut by 1 base and J by 5 bases, with 15 bases left in between. The length of the CDR3 is 15 residues. CDR3 DNA: TGTGCCAGCAGCCAAGGGTTTAAGGCTAGCGACGAGCAGTACTTC. The encoded protein is CASSQGFKASDEQYF.

The chain couples TRBV5-4 to TRBJ1-3; D gene ambiguous. Germline CDR1 SGHNT, CDR2 YYREEE (reference sequence). The CDR3 loop spans 13 amino acids. Trimming cost V 3 bases and J 4 bases, with 8 bases left between them. The CDR3 DNA reads as TGTGCCAGCAGCTCAAATGCCGGAAACACCATATATTTT. It is translated as CASSSNAGNTIYF.

This rearrangement joins TRBV30 to TRBJ2-6, with 15 bases aligning to TRBD2. CDR3 length: 20 residues. J was trimmed by 0 bases and V by 2 bases; bases with no gene match: 8. Germline CDR1 reads GTSNPN; CDR2 reads SVGIG (reference sequence). CDR3 region: CAWSYRGTSGGTSGANVLTF. As DNA, the CDR3 is TGTGCCTGGAGTTACCGCGGGACTAGCGGGGGGACCTCTGGGGCCAACGTCCTGACTTTC.

In its sample, this clone was seen once. V and J are TRBV18 and TRBJ2-5; 8 nucleotides agree with TRBD1. Per the germline V gene, CDR1 is KGHSH and CDR2 is LQKENI. The V gene end was trimmed by 6 bases and the J gene end by 1 base; junction bases not matched to a gene: 7. The CDR3 loop spans 15 amino acids. This chain's CDR3 is CASSPYRGIQETQYF. CDR3 bases: TGTGCCAGCTCCCCATACAGGGGGATCCAAGAGACCCAGTACTTC.

The chain is built from TRBV24-1 and TRBJ2-3; TRBD1 matches at 10 bases. Germline-derived CDR1 and CDR2 are KGHDR and SFDVKD. This CDR3 has 17 residues. J gave up 2 bases and V 2 bases, and 6 bases lay outside the gene matches. As DNA, the CDR3 is TGTGCCACCAGTGATTCCCGGACAGGGGGAACCACAGATACGCAGTATTTT. Translated: CATSDSRTGGTTDTQYF.

The chain couples TRBV4-1 to TRBJ1-4; D remains unclear. In germline, CDR1 is MGHRA, CDR2 YSYEKL. Trimming removed 0 bases from V and 8 bases from J, with 10 bases in between. The CDR3 is 14 amino acids. DNA of the CDR3: TGCGCCAGCAGCCAAGAAACGACGTTAGAAAAACTGTTTTTT. It yields the protein CASSQETTLEKLFF.

This chain joins TRBV6-5 and TRBJ2-7; the D is unclear. Germline V CDR1 and CDR2: MNHEY, SVGAGI. Trimming stripped 5 bases from V and 3 bases from J, with 11 bases between. This CDR3 has 13 amino acids. CDR3 nucleotide sequence: TGTGCCAGCAGTAAACCTCAAAGCTACGAGCAGTACTTC. Amino acid sequence: CASSKPQSYEQYF.

The V and J genes are TRBV18 and TRBJ1-5; D not certain. Germline V gene lookup returns CDR1 KGHSH and CDR2 LQKENI. The CDR3 is 14 amino acids. The germline V and J ends were trimmed by 3 bases and 0 bases, with 6 bases remaining between them. CDR3 region: CASSPEYSNQPQHF. DNA for the CDR3: TGTGCCAGCTCACCCGAGTATAGCAATCAGCCCCAGCATTTT.

V is TRBV12-3 or TRBV12-4 and J is TRBJ1-1, with D possibly matching TRBD1 (5 bases). The CDR3 runs 12 residues. V lost 5 bases, J lost 11 bases, and 15 bases lay in between. CDR3 amino acids: CASSRTLLGAFF. In nucleotides, the CDR3 is TGTGCCAGCAGTAGGACACTGCTCGGGGCTTTCTTT.

The V and J genes are TRBV6-1 and TRBJ1-5; D is ambiguous. The CDR3 runs 14 residues. Trimming pared 2 bases from V and 3 bases from J, leaving 8 bases between. Germline assignment: CDR1 MNHNS and CDR2 SASEGT. The CDR3 reads CASSEWEFNQPQHF. CDR3 nucleotide sequence: TGTGCCAGCAGTGAATGGGAGTTCAATCAGCCCCAGCATTTT.